Listed here is a single TCR beta chain. Its antigen is not identified. This table comes from immunoSEQ multiplex PCR, and its TCRdb copy is limited to in-frame clones, with some not included. Among more than 70,000 clones listed, around nine tenths were seen once. This entry is derived from a study of OX40 agonist ivuxolimab in advanced cancers. Study at large: With a range of roughly 20 to 80, age averaged about 58 years, and 75% to 90% were male.

Autoimmune disease history or systemic immunosuppression was exclusionary. Study-wide findings and caveats: At 0.1-3.0 mg/kg, partial responders had clonal expansion among the lowest observed. On average, CD8+ T cells had more expanded clones than CD4+.

This CDR3 is 13 amino acids long. Germline values: CDR1 MNHNS, CDR2 SASEGT. Deletions cut 5 bases from V and 4 bases from J, with 9 bases between. The clonotype comes from an adult with an advanced solid tumor such as melanoma, head and neck, liver or kidney cancer. The chain recombines TRBV6-1 with TRBJ1-5; no clear D. Sequenced here: CD4+ or CD8+ T cells sorted from blood, sampled in a trial of the OX40 agonist ivuxolimab. CDR3 nucleotides: TGTGCCAGCAGTCCGGACGGAAATCAGCCCCAGCATTTT. Protein: CASSPDGNQPQHF.